The 32 T cell receptor beta chains in this list originate from one sample, sequenced in a study of blood T cell repertoires in COVID-19. The method was immunoSEQ multiplex PCR; TCRdb's version includes in-frame clones alone and lacks a portion of them. In the table there are hundreds of thousands of clones, under 90% of which are singletons. Sequencing was performed on PBMCs or T cells enriched from blood (not recorded which). These receptors were obtained from a woman in her twenties or thirties with acute COVID-19.

The gene calls are TRBV7-6 and TRBJ2-1; 8 bases fit TRBD2. Per germline, CDR1 SGHVS and CDR2 FNYEAQ. This CDR3 contains 14 residues. Trimming cost V 5 bases and J 8 bases; bases outside gene matches: 8. The CDR3 region has the DNA TGTGCCAGCAGCGTCGGGGGGGCCACTGATGAGCAGTTCTTC. As protein: CASSVGGATDEQFF.

V usage is TRBV27 and J usage is TRBJ1-2; D is perhaps TRBD1 (6 bases). Trimming took off 7 bases at V and 4 bases at J, with 13 bases between the two ends. The CDR3 loop spans 13 amino acids. Per the germline V gene, CDR1 is MNHEY and CDR2 is SMNVEV (reference sequence). CDR3 bases: TGTGCCAGCACCGCCGGGACATCCTATGGCTACACCTTC. This gives the protein CASTAGTSYGYTF.

This sequence joins TRBV7-9 and TRBJ2-1; 10 bases are a match to TRBD1. Germline CDR1 and CDR2: SEHNR and FQNEAQ (reference sequence). V lost 1 base, J lost 7 bases, and 1 base stayed unmatched. This CDR3 contains 14 residues. The CDR3 region is CASSLGDRGNEQFF. CDR3 nucleotide sequence: TGTGCCAGCAGCTTAGGGGACAGGGGAAATGAGCAGTTCTTC.

The chain recombines TRBV7-9 with TRBJ1-6; D perhaps matches TRBD1 (6 bases). V lost 1 base to trimming and J lost 4 bases, with 17 bases between them. Per germline, CDR1 SEHNR and CDR2 FQNEAQ (reference sequence). The CDR3 runs to 18 residues. As DNA, the CDR3 is TGTGCCAGCAGCTTAGACCTACAGGGTTACTCATATAATTCACCCCTCCACTTT. This translates into CASSLDLQGYSYNSPLHF.

This clone was recorded only once. The chain recombines TRBV19 with TRBJ2-1; 8 nucleotides align to TRBD2. The V gene end was trimmed by 4 bases and the J gene end by 2 bases; junction bases not matched to a gene: 1. This CDR3 has 14 amino acids. The V gene's germline CDR1 is LNHDA and CDR2 SQIVND (reference sequence). The CDR3 region has the DNA TGTGCCAGTAGTAGCGGGGGGACCTACAATGAGCAGTTCTTC. Translated, it gives CASSSGGTYNEQFF.

V gene TRBV7-6 combines with J gene TRBJ2-1, with D unclear. V was clipped by 0 bases and J by 6 bases, with 12 bases between them. Germline assignment: CDR1 SGHVS and CDR2 FNYEAQ. The CDR3 has 15 residues. The CDR3: CASSLAQSTFNEQFF. CDR3 nucleotides: TGTGCCAGCAGCTTAGCACAGAGTACCTTCAATGAGCAGTTCTTC. The variable domain in full, with the rest retrieved from reference TRBV7-6 and TRBJ2-1, is GAGVSQSPRYKVTKRGQDVALRCDPISGHVSLYWYRQALGQGPEFLTYFNYEAQQDKSGLPNDRFSAERPEGSISTLTIQRTEQRDSAMYRCASSLAQSTFNEQFFGPGTRLTVL.

The chain employs TRBV12-3 or TRBV12-4 and TRBJ2-1; a weak D match, TRBD2 (6 bases). The CDR3 covers 13 residues. V was pared by 7 bases and J by 3 bases, with 10 bases between. In DNA form, the CDR3 reads TGTGCCAGCACCACGGGACTCTACAATGAGCAGTTCTTC. Translated, it gives CASTTGLYNEQFF.

This sequence joins TRBV18 and TRBJ1-3, with 7 positions matching TRBD1. This CDR3 is 17 amino acids long. CDR1 is KGHSH, CDR2 LQKENI, per germline. V shed 3 bases, J shed 2 bases, and the junction held 10 bases outside the gene matches. The CDR3 loop reads CASSPIQTGITGNTIYF. CDR3 in DNA: TGTGCCAGCTCACCCATACAGACAGGGATCACTGGAAACACCATATATTTT.

The chain carries TRBV7-9 and TRBJ1-1, with a weak D call TRBD1 (5 bases). The V gene lost 4 bases and the J gene lost 1 base, with 16 bases spanning the gap. CDR1 and CDR2 (germline): SEHNR, FQNEAQ (reference sequence). This CDR3 comprises 16 residues. In DNA form, the CDR3 reads TGTGCCAGCAGCTCCTACCTTATGACAGCGAACACTGAAGCTTTCTTT. Translation: CASSSYLMTANTEAFF. Full variable domain (missing parts from reference TRBV7-9 and TRBJ1-1): DTGVSQNPRHKITKRGQNVTFRCDPISEHNRLYWYRQTLGQGPEFLTYFQNEAQLEKSRLLSDRFSAERPKGSFSTLEIQRTEQGDSAMYLCASSSYLMTANTEAFFGQGTRLTVV.

The rearrangement links TRBV13 to TRBJ1-1, with 7 bases that match TRBD1. Germline V gene sequence: CDR1 PRHDT, CDR2 FYEKMQ (reference sequence). The CDR3 totals 13 residues. V was clipped by 8 bases and J by 4 bases; unmatched bases: 7. The CDR3 sequence is CASSNEGATEAFF. CDR3 coding DNA: TGTGCCAGCTCTAATGAGGGGGCCACTGAAGCTTTCTTT. The whole variable domain, filled in from reference TRBV13 and TRBJ1-1, reads AAGVIQSPRHLIKEKRETATLKCYPIPRHDTVYWYQQGPGQDPQFLISFYEKMQSDKGSIPDRFSAQQFSDYHSELNMSSLELGDSALYFCASSNEGATEAFFGQGTRLTVV.

The chain recombines TRBV12-5 with TRBJ2-7, with D possibly matching TRBD1 (6 bases). The CDR3 sequence is 13 residues long. V was clipped by 6 bases and J by 6 bases, with 15 bases between them. The germline gives CDR1 LGHNT, CDR2 FRNRAP. CDR3 sequence (DNA): TGTGCTAGTGGGGACAGACAAGTCGCCGAGCAGTACTTC. As protein: CASGDRQVAEQYF.

V gene TRBV5-1 combines with J gene TRBJ2-3; D remains unclear. CDR1 SGHRS and CDR2 YFSETQ come from the germline V gene. The length of the CDR3 is 15 residues. Trimming stripped 3 bases from V and 1 base from J, with 12 bases between. DNA for the CDR3: TGCGCCAGCAGCTGGTTGCGGATCCGCACAGATACGCAGTATTTT. This codes for CASSWLRIRTDTQYF.

This chain joins TRBV7-2 and TRBJ1-2; a possible D gene is TRBD1 (6 bases). Trimming pared 3 bases from V and 1 base from J, leaving 12 bases between. CDR3 length equals 15 residues. Germline V gives CDR1 SGHTA, CDR2 FQGNSA. DNA of the CDR3: TGTGCCAGCAGCTTTCCGGGACAAATTAACTATGGCTACACCTTC. Protein sequence: CASSFPGQINYGYTF.

The chain uses TRBV30 and TRBJ1-6, with D possibly TRBD1 on 5 matching bases. V shed 1 base and J shed 10 bases, with 8 bases lying between them. Looked up from germline, CDR1 is GTSNPN and CDR2 is SVGIG (reference sequence). This CDR3 has 12 amino acids. This chain's CDR3 is CAWSAAGSPLHF. DNA for the CDR3: TGTGCCTGGAGTGCCGCAGGGTCACCCCTCCACTTT.

The chain is built from TRBV5-1 and TRBJ2-2, with a tentative D call TRBD2 (5 bases). The V gene lost 0 bases and the J gene lost 6 bases, with 6 bases spanning the gap. The CDR3 extends over 13 amino acids. Germline CDR1 is SGHRS and CDR2 is YFSETQ. CDR3: CASSLEGAGELFF. As DNA, the CDR3 is TGCGCCAGCAGCTTGGAGGGAGCCGGGGAGCTGTTTTTT.

V and J are TRBV4-1 and TRBJ1-1; D call uncertain. Germline values: CDR1 MGHRA, CDR2 YSYEKL. The CDR3 sequence is 15 residues long. Trimming removed 1 base from V and 0 bases from J, with 9 bases in between. This CDR3 reads CASSQAGRLNTEAFF. CDR3 DNA: TGCGCCAGCAGCCAAGCAGGCAGGTTGAACACTGAAGCTTTCTTT.

This clone was recorded only once. This chain joins TRBV7-3 and TRBJ2-7; the match to TRBD1 covers 7 bases. Per the germline V gene, CDR1 is SGHTA and CDR2 is FQGTGA. V shed 4 bases and J 3 bases; nucleotides not matched to a gene: 12. This CDR3 region has 16 residues. The CDR3 protein is CASSSGQTGGVYEQYF. The CDR3 coding sequence is TGTGCCAGCAGCTCGGGACAGACAGGAGGTGTCTACGAGCAGTACTTC.

V and J are TRBV4-3 and TRBJ2-2; TRBD2 aligns across 15 bases. The CDR3 totals 17 residues. The junction had 5 bases not matched to a gene; V was cut back by 4 bases and J by 5 bases. CDR1 and CDR2 (germline): LGHNA, YSLEER. This CDR3 is CASSPWTSGGDTGELFF. The DNA of the CDR3 is TGCGCCAGCAGCCCCTGGACTAGCGGGGGGGATACCGGGGAGCTGTTTTTT.

The chain carries TRBV6-2 or TRBV6-3 and TRBJ2-2; no reliable D call. CDR3 length equals 14 residues. CDR1 and CDR2 (germline): MNHEY, SVGEGT. V was pared by 5 bases and J by 6 bases, with 13 bases between. CDR3 in amino acids: CASSEAQFPGELFF. As DNA, the CDR3 is TGTGCCAGCAGTGAGGCTCAGTTCCCCGGGGAGCTGTTTTTT.

V is TRBV5-6 and J is TRBJ1-5, with D hard to call. Germline CDR1 reads SGHDT; CDR2 reads YYEEEE. The CDR3 sequence is 17 residues long. V lost 4 bases and J 4 bases, leaving 21 bases between the germline ends. This chain's CDR3 is CASSQSYNEGWNQPQHF. The DNA for the CDR3 is TGTGCCAGCAGCCAAAGTTACAATGAGGGTTGGAATCAGCCCCAGCATTTT.

The V gene is TRBV28, the J gene TRBJ2-7; perhaps TRBD1 as D (6 bases). Germline V gene lookup returns CDR1 MDHEN and CDR2 SYDVKM. The CDR3 consists of 14 residues. The V end was cut by 2 bases, the J end by 1 base, with 9 bases between. This chain's CDR3 is CASSLQGFSYEQYF. CDR3 in DNA: TGTGCCAGCAGTTTACAGGGGTTTTCCTACGAGCAGTACTTC.

The V and J genes are TRBV5-1 and TRBJ1-4; a possible D gene is TRBD1 (5 bases). Germline V gene sequence: CDR1 SGHRS, CDR2 YFSETQ. The CDR3 spans 15 residues. V was cut by 0 bases and J by 2 bases, with 8 bases left in between. The chain's CDR3 is CASSLVAGTNEKLFF. CDR3 nucleotides: TGCGCCAGCAGCTTGGTGGCAGGGACTAATGAAAAACTGTTTTTT.

This clone has more than one count but fewer than ten. The CDR3 DNA is TGCGCCAGCAGCTTGGCTTCTAGCGGGGGGGCCATCACCGGGGAGCTGTTTTTT. Translating it yields CASSLASSGGAITGELFF. The chain joins TRBV5-1 to TRBJ2-2; 12 bases agree with TRBD2. The V and J ends lost 0 bases and 4 bases, in that order; junction bases with no gene match: 7. Germline CDR1 is SGHRS and CDR2 is YFSETQ. CDR3 length: 18 residues.

The chain links TRBV7-2 to TRBJ1-5, with D perhaps matching TRBD1 (6 bases). CDR3 length: 16 residues. V gave up 3 bases and J gave up 2 bases, with 14 bases separating them. CDR1 and CDR2 (germline): SGHTA, FQGNSA. The CDR3 region is CASSLMGAGGNQPQHF. The CDR3 nucleotides are TGTGCCAGCAGCTTGATGGGGGCAGGGGGCAATCAGCCCCAGCATTTT.

The V call is TRBV3-1 (or the pseudogene TRBV3-2), the J call TRBJ2-7; D possibly corresponds to TRBD1 (6 bases). The CDR3 loop spans 16 amino acids. CDR1 and CDR2 (germline): LGHDT, YNNKEL (reference sequence). V lost 0 bases to trimming and J lost 2 bases, with 14 bases between them. The CDR3 bases are TGTGCCAGCAGCCAAGATCTAGGGGGACACACCTACGAGCAGTACTTC. This sequence encodes CASSQDLGGHTYEQYF.

The chain carries TRBV27 and TRBJ2-3; 13 bases fit TRBD2. CDR3 size: 14 residues. J was trimmed by 5 bases and V by 5 bases; bases with no gene match: 1. Germline values: CDR1 MNHEY, CDR2 SMNVEV (reference sequence). CDR3 sequence: CASSRTSGGDTQYF. For the CDR3, the DNA is TGTGCCAGCAGTAGGACTAGCGGGGGAGATACGCAGTATTTT.

The chain has TRBV10-1 and TRBJ2-1, with D possibly being TRBD2 (5 bases). V was trimmed by 3 bases and J by 8 bases, leaving 17 bases between them. The CDR3 has 15 residues. Germline V CDR1 and CDR2: WNHNN, SYGVQD (reference sequence). The CDR3 protein is CASSDPGSLTDEQFF. CDR3 sequence (DNA): TGCGCCAGCAGTGATCCGGGGAGCCTAACGGATGAGCAGTTCTTC.

This chain joins TRBV9 and TRBJ1-5; no firm D call. CDR3 length equals 13 residues. Germline-derived CDR1 and CDR2 are SGDLS and YYNGEE. The ends were cut back, 2 bases at V and 3 bases at J, with 6 bases in the middle. The CDR3: CASSVGPNQPQHF. CDR3 in DNA: TGTGCCAGCAGCGTTGGGCCCAATCAGCCCCAGCATTTT. The full variable domain, in which reference TRBV9 and TRBJ1-5 provide the parts outside the CDR3, is DSGVTQTPKHLITATGQRVTLRCSPRSGDLSVYWYQQSLDQGLQFLIQYYNGEERAKGNILERFSAQQFPDLHSELNLSSLELGDSALYFCASSVGPNQPQHFGDGTRLSIL.

The chain employs TRBV4-1 and TRBJ2-7; TRBD2 agrees at 7 bases. This CDR3 contains 15 residues. The V segment lost 10 bases and the J segment 6 bases; nucleotides outside the gene matches: 18. Germline CDR1 MGHRA, CDR2 YSYEKL. Here the CDR3 reads CATAAEPMGGFEQYF. The CDR3 DNA reads as TGCGCCACAGCGGCTGAGCCTATGGGAGGGTTCGAGCAGTACTTC.

The chain couples TRBV6-5 to TRBJ1-4; D call uncertain. In germline, CDR1 is MNHEY, CDR2 SVGAGI. This CDR3 spans 13 amino acids. Trimming pared 4 bases from V and 10 bases from J, leaving 13 bases between. The DNA of the CDR3 is TGTGCCAGCAGTTTGGTCTCGGGTGTAAAACTGTTTTTT. Translating gives CASSLVSGVKLFF.

This chain uses TRBV7-8 with TRBJ1-1; tentative D call: TRBD1 (6 bases). This CDR3 contains 14 residues. Germline V lookup: CDR1 SGHVS, CDR2 FQNEAQ. The V gene lost 5 bases and the J gene lost 4 bases, with 14 bases spanning the gap. CDR3: CASSPTGSSTEAFF. The CDR3 nucleotides are TGTGCCAGCAGCCCGACAGGTTCGAGCACTGAAGCTTTCTTT.

CDR3 sequence reads: CASSAQGVENTGELFF. Written as DNA, the CDR3 is TGTGCCAGCAGTGCACAGGGGGTGGAAAACACCGGGGAGCTGTTTTTT. The chain combines TRBV2 with TRBJ2-2, with 8 nucleotides matching TRBD1. This CDR3 comprises 16 residues. Germline CDR1 is SNHLY and CDR2 is FYNNEI. The trim removed 4 bases at V and 2 bases at J, leaving 6 bases unmatched.